The rows below give T cell receptor beta chains drawn from one sample of a study of T-cell reconstitution after alpha-beta-depleted transplantation in children. TCRdb recomputed calls from the PCR reads with MiXCR, one row per CDR3 protein. The profile shows around 600,000 distinct CDR3 sequences, 16% of them singletons. The sequencing used PBMCs from the stem cell graft donor, collected from the stem cell graft. The source is a human donor who donated a stem cell graft to a child with acute myeloid leukemia. CDR3s include the opening cysteine and the closing phenylalanine or tryptophan. The order of the fields is CDR3 protein, CDR3 DNA, D gene, clone size, V gene, CDR3 length, J gene. A D gene is named only where the DNA matches it firmly. Clone size, where shown, is once, few, many, or a class for clones that have expanded.

CSARPSGVETQYF | TGCAGTGCTAGGCCTAGCGGGGTAGAGACCCAGTACTTC | TRBD2 | many | TRBV20-1 | 13 | TRBJ2-5
CASSQDDHHGYTF | TGCGCCAGCAGCCAAGACGACCACCATGGCTACACCTTC | . | few | TRBV4-3 | 13 | TRBJ1-2
CASSYSLRDNYGYTF | TGTGCCAGCAGTTATTCCCTTAGGGACAACTATGGCTACACCTTC | . | few | TRBV6-5 | 15 | TRBJ1-2
CSARLPASHEQYF | TGCAGTGCTAGACTCCCAGCATCGCACGAGCAGTACTTC | . | many | TRBV20-1 | 13 | TRBJ2-7
CSVRVNTGELFF | TGCAGCGTTAGGGTGAACACCGGGGAGCTGTTTTTT | . | few | TRBV29-1 | 12 | TRBJ2-2
CASRVGAGQGWSEQFF | TGTGCCAGCAGAGTCGGGGCGGGACAGGGGTGGAGTGAGCAGTTCTTC | TRBD1 | few | TRBV7-4 | 16 | TRBJ2-1
CSARVRLAGRNEQFF | TGCAGTGCTAGAGTTCGACTAGCGGGGCGAAATGAGCAGTTCTTC | TRBD2 | many | TRBV20-1 | 15 | TRBJ2-1
CASREGRETQYF | TGCGCCAGCCGGGAGGGGCGAGAGACCCAGTACTTC | TRBD2 | few | TRBV5-1 | 12 | TRBJ2-5
CAISGRDNQPQHF | TGTGCCATCAGTGGAAGGGACAATCAGCCCCAGCATTTT | . | many | TRBV10-3 | 13 | TRBJ1-5
CASSEPWAGRTGELFF | TGTGCCAGCAGTGAACCCTGGGCCGGTCGCACCGGGGAGCTGTTTTTT | . | . | TRBV6-1 | 16 | TRBJ2-2
CATSRVGGSQETQYF | TGTGCCACCAGCAGGGTCGGGGGGAGTCAAGAGACCCAGTACTTC | TRBD2 | few | TRBV15 | 15 | TRBJ2-5
CASSQAPGLPNYNEQFF | TGTGCCAGCAGCCAAGCCCCGGGACTTCCGAACTACAATGAGCAGTTCTTC | . | few | TRBV12-3/TRBV12-4 | 17 | TRBJ2-1
CASRIRVGETQYF | TGCGCCAGCAGGATCAGAGTGGGAGAGACCCAGTACTTC | . | few | TRBV5-1 | 13 | TRBJ2-5
CASSLGAKIRYEQYF | TGTGCCAGCAGCTTAGGGGCGAAGATCCGGTACGAGCAGTACTTC | . | many | TRBV7-2 | 15 | TRBJ2-7
CASSFDRALSSYNEQFF | TGTGCCAGCAGCTTTGACAGGGCCCTAAGCTCCTACAATGAGCAGTTCTTC | TRBD1 | . | TRBV7-2 | 17 | TRBJ2-1
CSASRDGTRGEQFF | TGCAGTGCTAGCCGGGACGGAACTAGGGGTGAGCAGTTCTTC | . | many | TRBV20-1 | 14 | TRBJ2-1
CSGLLAGATDTQYF | TGCAGCGGCTTACTAGCGGGGGCCACAGATACGCAGTATTTT | TRBD2 | few | TRBV29-1 | 14 | TRBJ2-3
CSAKPSSHGYTF | TGCAGTGCTAAACCCAGTAGTCATGGCTACACCTTC | . | many | TRBV20-1 | 12 | TRBJ1-2
CASSLIGEGRAFF | TGTGCCAGCAGCTTAATCGGGGAGGGACGAGCTTTCTTT | . | many | TRBV7-2 | 13 | TRBJ1-1
CASSLRQGRNEQFF | TGTGCCAGCAGCTTAAGACAGGGCCGGAATGAGCAGTTCTTC | TRBD1 | many | TRBV7-9 | 14 | TRBJ2-1
CASSHIIGTSGNEQFF | TGCGCCAGCAGCCACATAATCGGGACTAGCGGAAATGAGCAGTTCTTC | TRBD2 | many | TRBV4-3 | 16 | TRBJ2-1
CASSSQSVAGGLYTDTQYF | TGTGCCAGCAGCTCACAAAGCGTGGCGGGGGGTCTTTACACAGATACGCAGTATTTT | TRBD2 | . | TRBV11-2 | 19 | TRBJ2-3
CASSIGSGPTNTEAFF | TGCGCCAGCAGCATAGGGTCAGGACCAACCAACACTGAAGCTTTCTTT | . | . | TRBV4-3 | 16 | TRBJ1-1
CASSIQKQGTNQPQHF | TGTGCCAGCAGTATCCAAAAACAGGGGACCAATCAGCCCCAGCATTTT | TRBD1 | . | TRBV12-3/TRBV12-4 | 16 | TRBJ1-5
CATSRGGKGYSSYEQYF | TGTGCCACCAGCAGAGGAGGGAAGGGATATTCGTCCTACGAGCAGTACTTC | . | many | TRBV15 | 17 | TRBJ2-7
CASSFPRLAGGVSQETQYF | TGTGCCAGCAGTTTCCCGCGACTAGCGGGGGGCGTTTCCCAAGAGACCCAGTACTTC | TRBD2 | . | TRBV12-3/TRBV12-4 | 19 | TRBJ2-5
CSAGGLAGGAPGADTQYF | TGCAGTGCTGGGGGACTAGCGGGGGGCGCCCCCGGCGCAGATACGCAGTATTTT | TRBD2 | . | TRBV20-1 | 18 | TRBJ2-3
CASSYRGDRDTQYF | TGTGCCAGCAGTTACCGCGGGGACAGAGATACGCAGTATTTT | . | many | TRBV6-5 | 14 | TRBJ2-3
CASSYSILWRDQETQYF | TGTGCCAGCAGTTACTCGATATTGTGGCGGGACCAAGAGACCCAGTACTTC | . | . | TRBV6-2/TRBV6-3 | 17 | TRBJ2-5
CASSQARGDFTRPTGEKLFF | TGCGCCAGCAGCCAAGCCCGGGGGGACTTTACTCGCCCAACGGGTGAAAAACTGTTTTTT | . | . | TRBV4-3 | 20 | TRBJ1-4
CANPGGGGYNEQFF | TGTGCCAACCCCGGGGGAGGGGGCTACAATGAGCAGTTCTTC | . | . | TRBV25-1 | 14 | TRBJ2-1